Listed here are 8 T cell receptor beta chains from one sample, sequenced in a study of blood T cell repertoires in COVID-19. The protocol was immunoSEQ multiplex PCR, while the TCRdb copy is restricted to in-frame clones and leaves out a portion. The table shows 150,000 to 200,000 clones, with around nine tenths occurring only once. Sequencing was done on a sample of peripheral blood. Receptors originate from a man between 70 and 80 years old with acute or convalescent COVID-19.

CDR3: CASSSTRGHNQPQHF. For the CDR3, the DNA is TGTGCCAGCAGCTCGACCAGGGGGCACAATCAGCCCCAGCATTTT. The V gene is TRBV28, the J gene TRBJ1-5, with 8 bases that match TRBD1. Trimming took 6 bases from V and 3 from J; bases not matched to a gene: 7. Germline V lookup: CDR1 MDHEN, CDR2 SYDVKM. The CDR3 is 15 amino acids.

V is TRBV6-5 and J is TRBJ1-1; 8 bases are shared with TRBD1. The CDR3 is 15 amino acids. Germline CDR1 and CDR2: MNHEY and SVGAGI. V was pared by 4 bases and J by 1 base, with 5 bases of the junction left unmatched. CDR3 sequence (DNA): TGTGCCAGCAGTTCCAGGGGGCGTGGGAACACTGAAGCTTTCTTT. Encoded protein: CASSSRGRGNTEAFF.

V usage is TRBV5-1 and J usage is TRBJ2-1; 8 bases fit TRBD2. The length of the CDR3 is 15 residues. Germline lookup yields CDR1 SGHRS and CDR2 YFSETQ. After removal of 6 bases from V and 6 bases from J, the junction contained 11 bases not matched to a gene. The chain's CDR3 is CASMSGREGSNEQFF. The CDR3 nucleotides are TGCGCCAGCATGAGCGGGAGAGAGGGAAGCAATGAGCAGTTCTTC.

This clone turned up a few times. The V and J genes are TRBV27 and TRBJ2-7, with 13 bases aligning to TRBD2. The junction had 4 bases not matched to a gene; V was cut back by 6 bases and J by 5 bases. Per germline, CDR1 MNHEY and CDR2 SMNVEV (reference sequence). This CDR3 contains 14 residues. As DNA, the CDR3 is TGTGCCAGCAGGTGGACTAGCGGGAGCAACGAGCAGTACTTC. Translated: CASRWTSGSNEQYF.

V gene TRBV6-5 combines with J gene TRBJ1-6; D is perhaps TRBD1 (5 bases). The germline V gene encodes CDR1 MNHEY and CDR2 SVGAGI. Trimming took 6 bases from V and 6 from J, leaving 15 bases between them. The CDR3 is 15 residues long. The CDR3 nucleotides read TGTGCCAGCAGCCAGGGTGGAAGGGGTAATTCACCCCTCCACTTT. Protein: CASSQGGRGNSPLHF.

V gene TRBV5-4 combines with J gene TRBJ1-5, with 8 positions matching TRBD1. V lost 3 bases and J lost 5; bases outside the gene matches: 1. Germline lookup yields CDR1 SGHNT and CDR2 YYREEE (reference sequence). This CDR3 has 13 residues. The CDR3 spells CASSSGQDQPQHF. The CDR3 nucleotides read TGTGCCAGCAGCTCGGGACAGGATCAGCCCCAGCATTTT. The entire variable domain, with the rest obtained from reference TRBV5-4 and TRBJ1-5, is as follows: ETGVTQSPTHLIKTRGQQVTLRCSSQSGHNTVSWYQQALGQGPQFIFQYYREEENGRGNFPPRFSGLQFPNYSSELNVNALELDDSALYLCASSSGQDQPQHFGDGTRLSIL.

DNA for the CDR3: TGTGCCAGCAGCATCCCCGATCAGGGGCTCCGCTACGAGCAGTACTTC. The encoded protein is CASSIPDQGLRYEQYF. The rearrangement uses TRBV28 and TRBJ2-7; TRBD1 might be the D (6 bases). The CDR3 is 16 amino acids. V gave up 6 bases and J gave up 3 bases, with 21 bases separating them. CDR1 is MDHEN and CDR2 is SYDVKM in the germline V gene.

This chain uses TRBV3-1 (or the pseudogene TRBV3-2) with TRBJ2-7; possibly TRBD1 for D (6 bases). The germline V gene has CDR1 LGHDT and CDR2 YNNKEL (reference sequence). CDR3 size: 13 residues. V lost 3 bases to trimming and J lost 6 bases, with 12 bases between them. The CDR3 coding sequence is TGTGCCAGCAGCCAGTACAGGGTAATCGAGCAGTACTTC. Protein product: CASSQYRVIEQYF.